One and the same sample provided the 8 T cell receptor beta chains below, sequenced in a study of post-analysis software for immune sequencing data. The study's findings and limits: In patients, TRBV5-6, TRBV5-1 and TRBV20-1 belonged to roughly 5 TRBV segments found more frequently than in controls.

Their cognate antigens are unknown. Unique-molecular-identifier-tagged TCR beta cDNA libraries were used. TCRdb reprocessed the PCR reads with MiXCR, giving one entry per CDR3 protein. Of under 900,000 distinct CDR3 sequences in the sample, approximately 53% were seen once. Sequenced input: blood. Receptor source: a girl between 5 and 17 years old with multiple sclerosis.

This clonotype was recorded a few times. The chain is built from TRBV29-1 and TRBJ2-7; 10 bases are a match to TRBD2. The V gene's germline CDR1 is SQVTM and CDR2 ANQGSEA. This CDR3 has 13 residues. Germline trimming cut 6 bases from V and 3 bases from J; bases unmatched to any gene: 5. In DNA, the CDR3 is TGCAGCGTCTGGACTAGCGGATTCTACGAGCAGTACTTC. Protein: CSVWTSGFYEQYF.

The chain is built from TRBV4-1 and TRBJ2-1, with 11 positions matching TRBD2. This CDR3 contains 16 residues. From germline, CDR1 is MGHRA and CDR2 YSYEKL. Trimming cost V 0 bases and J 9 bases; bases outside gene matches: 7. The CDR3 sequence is CASSQELYTSGSEQFF. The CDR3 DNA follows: TGCGCCAGCAGCCAAGAATTATATACTAGCGGGAGTGAGCAGTTCTTC.

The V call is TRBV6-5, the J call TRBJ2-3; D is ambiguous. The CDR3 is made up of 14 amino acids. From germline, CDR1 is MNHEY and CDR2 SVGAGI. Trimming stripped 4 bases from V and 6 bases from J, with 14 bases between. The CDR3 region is CASSCRTAGDTQYF. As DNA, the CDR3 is TGTGCCAGCAGTTGCCGGACGGCCGGGGATACGCAGTATTTT.

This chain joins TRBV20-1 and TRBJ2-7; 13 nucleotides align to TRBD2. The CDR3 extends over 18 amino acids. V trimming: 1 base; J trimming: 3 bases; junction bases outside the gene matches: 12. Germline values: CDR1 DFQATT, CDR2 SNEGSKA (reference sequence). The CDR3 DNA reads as TGCAGTGCTAGAGGGGCTACTAGCGGGAGGGCCAGGAGCTACGAGCAGTACTTC. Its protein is CSARGATSGRARSYEQYF.

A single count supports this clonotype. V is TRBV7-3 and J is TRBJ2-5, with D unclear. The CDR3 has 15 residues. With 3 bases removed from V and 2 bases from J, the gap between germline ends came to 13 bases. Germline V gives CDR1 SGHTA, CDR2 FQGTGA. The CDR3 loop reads CASSFGLGMQETQYF. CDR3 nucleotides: TGTGCCAGCAGCTTTGGGCTCGGAATGCAAGAGACCCAGTACTTC. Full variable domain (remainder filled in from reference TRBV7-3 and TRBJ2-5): GAGVSQTPSNKVTEKGKYVELRCDPISGHTALYWYRQSLGQGPEFLIYFQGTGAADDSGLPNDRFFAVRPEGSVSTLKIQRTERGDSAVYLCASSFGLGMQETQYFGPGTRLLVL.

CDR3 protein: CASSLAPLAGETDTQYF. DNA for the CDR3: TGTGCCAGCAGTTTAGCCCCACTAGCGGGAGAGACAGATACGCAGTATTTT. The V and J genes are TRBV12-3 or TRBV12-4 and TRBJ2-3; 11 bases align to TRBD2. V lost 0 bases, J lost 3 bases, and 5 bases stayed unmatched. This CDR3 has 17 amino acids.

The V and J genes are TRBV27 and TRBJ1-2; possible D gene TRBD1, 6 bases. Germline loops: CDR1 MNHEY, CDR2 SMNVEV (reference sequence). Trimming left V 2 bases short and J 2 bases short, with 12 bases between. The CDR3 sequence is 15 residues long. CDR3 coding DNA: TGTGCCAGCAGTTTACATGGGCAGGGGAACTATGGCTACACCTTC. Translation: CASSLHGQGNYGYTF.

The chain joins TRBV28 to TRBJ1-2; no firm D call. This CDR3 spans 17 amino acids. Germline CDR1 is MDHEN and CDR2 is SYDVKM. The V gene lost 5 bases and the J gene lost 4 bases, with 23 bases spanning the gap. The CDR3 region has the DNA TGTGCCAGCAGTCCCCTTTCCGGGCCTACACGACTCTATGGCTACACCTTC. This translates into CASSPLSGPTRLYGYTF.